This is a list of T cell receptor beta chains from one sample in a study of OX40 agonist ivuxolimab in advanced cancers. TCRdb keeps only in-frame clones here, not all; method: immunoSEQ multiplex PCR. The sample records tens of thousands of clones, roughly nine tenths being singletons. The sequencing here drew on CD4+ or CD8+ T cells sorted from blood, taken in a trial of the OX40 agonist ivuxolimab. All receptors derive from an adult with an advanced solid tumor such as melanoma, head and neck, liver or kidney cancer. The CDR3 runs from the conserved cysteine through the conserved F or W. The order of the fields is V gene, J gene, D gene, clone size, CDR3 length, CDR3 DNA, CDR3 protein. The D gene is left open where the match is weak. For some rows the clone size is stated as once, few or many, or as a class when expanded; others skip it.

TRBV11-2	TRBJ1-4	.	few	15	TGTGCCAGCAGCTTGCCATTTTCTTTTAATGAAAAACTGTTTTTT	CASSLPFSFNEKLFF
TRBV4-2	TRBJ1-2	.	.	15	TGTGCCAGCAGCTTTTTGGGGACTGCTAACTATGGCTACACCTTC	CASSFLGTANYGYTF
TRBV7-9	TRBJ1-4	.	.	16	TGTGCCAGCAGCGCGCTGACGGCAGTTCATAATGAAAAACTGTTTTTT	CASSALTAVHNEKLFF
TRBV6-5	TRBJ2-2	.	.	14	TGTGCCAGCAGTTACGGCAGCCACACCGGGGAGCTGTTTTTT	CASSYGSHTGELFF
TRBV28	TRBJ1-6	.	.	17	TGTGCCAGCAGTTTGGAGGGGACCCGATCCTATAATTCACCCCTCCACTTT	CASSLEGTRSYNSPLHF
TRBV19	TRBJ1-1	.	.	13	TGTGCCAGTAGCCTGACAGGGAACACTGAAGCTTTCTTT	CASSLTGNTEAFF
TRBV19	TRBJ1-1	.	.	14	TGTGCCAGTAGGATTTACGGGGGCTATACTGAAGCTTTCTTT	CASRIYGGYTEAFF
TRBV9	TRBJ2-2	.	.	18	TGTGCCAGCAGCGTAGTCTTAGGCCGCGGCGGAGACACCGGGGAGCTGTTTTTT	CASSVVLGRGGDTGELFF
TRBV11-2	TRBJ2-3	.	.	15	TGTGCCAGCAGCTTATACTCTAAGGACACAGATACGCAGTATTTT	CASSLYSKDTDTQYF
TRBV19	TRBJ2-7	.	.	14	TGTGCCAGTAGTATTGGGACGGGACACTACGAGCAGTACTTC	CASSIGTGHYEQYF
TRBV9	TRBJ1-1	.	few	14	TGTGCCAGCAGCGTAGTTACAGAGAGCACTGAAGCTTTCTTT	CASSVVTESTEAFF
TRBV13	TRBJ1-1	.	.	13	TGTGCCAGCACCTCCCAGGCTGACACTGAAGCTTTCTTT	CASTSQADTEAFF
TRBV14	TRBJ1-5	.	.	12	TGTGCCAGCAGCCAACAGAATCAGCCCCAGCATTTT	CASSQQNQPQHF
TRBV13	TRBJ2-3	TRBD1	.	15	TGTGCCAGCAGCTTAGGAGGGGGCAGGACAGATACGCAGTATTTT	CASSLGGGRTDTQYF
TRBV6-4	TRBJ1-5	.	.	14	TGTGCCAGCAGTGAAACGGCACACAATCAGCCCCAGCATTTT	CASSETAHNQPQHF
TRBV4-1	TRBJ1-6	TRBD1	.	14	TGCGCCAGCAGCCCCCAGGGGGGGAATTCACCCCTCCACTTT	CASSPQGGNSPLHF
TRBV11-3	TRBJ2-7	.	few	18	TGTGCCAGCAGCTTTTTTATCGCCAAGGTTCTTAGTTTTGGAGAGCAGTACTTC	CASSFFIAKVLSFGEQYF
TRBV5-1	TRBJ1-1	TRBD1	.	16	TGCGCCAGCAGCCATGGAGAGGGGGCAAGGAACACTGAAGCTTTCTTT	CASSHGEGARNTEAFF
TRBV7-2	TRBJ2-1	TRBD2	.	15	TGTGCCAGCAGCTTGACTAGCGGGGGGGCCTGGGAGCAGTTCTTC	CASSLTSGGAWEQFF
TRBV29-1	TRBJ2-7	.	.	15	TGCAGCGTTGAAGATGGGCAGAGCATTACCTACGAGCAGTACTTC	CSVEDGQSITYEQYF
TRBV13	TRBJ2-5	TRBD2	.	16	TGTGCCAGCAGTTTCACCCTAGCGGGGCGGGGGGAGACCCAGTACTTC	CASSFTLAGRGETQYF
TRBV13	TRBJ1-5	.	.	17	TGTGCCAGCAGCCCCGGACCCTCAGGGCTAGGCAATCAGCCCCAGCATTTT	CASSPGPSGLGNQPQHF
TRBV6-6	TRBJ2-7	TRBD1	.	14	TGTGCCAGCAGTCCAGGACAGGGCAAATACGAGCAGTACTTC	CASSPGQGKYEQYF
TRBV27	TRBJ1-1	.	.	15	TGTGCCAGCAGTTTATCGATCGACGGGAACACTGAAGCTTTCTTT	CASSLSIDGNTEAFF
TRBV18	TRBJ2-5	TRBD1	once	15	TGTGCCAGCTCAAAAGGACAGGGGAGTGAGGAGACCCAGTACTTC	CASSKGQGSEETQYF
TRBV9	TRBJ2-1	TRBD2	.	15	TGTGCCAGCAGCGTAGCAGCGGGGGGCGGGAATGAGCAGTTCTTC	CASSVAAGGGNEQFF
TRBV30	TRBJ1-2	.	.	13	TGTGCCTGGGCCTTAGGACACGACTATGGCTACACCTTC	CAWALGHDYGYTF
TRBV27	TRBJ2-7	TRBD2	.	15	TGTGCCAGCAGTCTACAGACTAGCGGGACGGGCGAGCAGTACTTC	CASSLQTSGTGEQYF
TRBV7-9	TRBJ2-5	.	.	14	TGTGCCAGCAGCTTAGCGGGCGGCCAAGAGACCCAGTACTTC	CASSLAGGQETQYF
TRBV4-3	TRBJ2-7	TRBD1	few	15	TGCGCCAGCAGCCAAGACCAGGGGGCGTCCTACGAGCAGTACTTC	CASSQDQGASYEQYF
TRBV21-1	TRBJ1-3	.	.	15	TGTGCCAGCAGCAAAGCAACAGGGACTGGAAACACCATATATTTT	CASSKATGTGNTIYF
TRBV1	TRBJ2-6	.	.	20	TGCACCAGCAGCCATGGACTAGCGGGGGCCCTGTCGCTCTGGGCCAACGTCCTGACTTTC	CTSSHGLAGALSLWANVLTF
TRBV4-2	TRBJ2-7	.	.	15	TGTGCCAGCAGCGAAGTGGGAGGTCCCCTCTACGAGCAGTACTTC	CASSEVGGPLYEQYF
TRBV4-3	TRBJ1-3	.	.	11	TGCGCCAGCAGCCGGGATTACACCATATATTTT	CASSRDYTIYF
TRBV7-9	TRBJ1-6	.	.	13	TGTGCCAGCACCCTGGGCCGGCTGTTCCCCCTCCACTTT	CASTLGRLFPLHF
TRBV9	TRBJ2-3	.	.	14	TGTGCCAGCGGTGGGGGAGGCTTGACAGATACGCAGTATTTT	CASGGGGLTDTQYF
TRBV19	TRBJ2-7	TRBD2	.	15	TGTGCCAGTAGTATACGGGCGGGAGGTAGCCACGAGCAGTACTTC	CASSIRAGGSHEQYF
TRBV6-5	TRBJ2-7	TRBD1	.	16	TGTGCCAGCAGCTACTCCGCACAGGGGGCTTACTACGAGCAGTACTTC	CASSYSAQGAYYEQYF
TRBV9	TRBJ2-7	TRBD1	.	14	TGTGCCAGCAGCCCAGGACAGGGATTTCACGAGCAGTACTTC	CASSPGQGFHEQYF
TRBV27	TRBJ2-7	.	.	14	TGTGCCAGCTCGGGGCAGGGTATCTACTACGAGCAGTACTTC	CASSGQGIYYEQYF
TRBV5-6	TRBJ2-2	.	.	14	TGTGCCAGCAGCTTGGGGGAAAACACCGGGGAGCTGTTTTTT	CASSLGENTGELFF
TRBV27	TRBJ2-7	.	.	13	TGTGCCAGCGCCCCAGGACAGCTATACGAGCAGTACTTC	CASAPGQLYEQYF
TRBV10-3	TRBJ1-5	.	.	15	TGTGCCATCAGTGAGTCCAGGGGAGGAAATCAGCCCCAGCATTTT	CAISESRGGNQPQHF
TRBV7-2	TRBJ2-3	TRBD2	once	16	TGTGCCAGCAGCTTCGGGCTAGCGGAAATCACAGATACGCAGTATTTT	CASSFGLAEITDTQYF
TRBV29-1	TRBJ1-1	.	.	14	TGCAGCGCTCTCAGGGCTGACAGGTCCCTTGAAGCTTTCTTT	CSALRADRSLEAFF
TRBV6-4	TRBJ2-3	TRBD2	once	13	TGTGCCAGTAGACTAGCGGCAACAGATACGCAGTATTTT	CASRLAATDTQYF
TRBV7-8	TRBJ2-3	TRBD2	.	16	TGTGCCAGCAGCTTCCGCCTAGCGGGGACCCCAGATACGCAGTATTTT	CASSFRLAGTPDTQYF
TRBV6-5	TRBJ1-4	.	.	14	TGTGCCAGCAGTTGGGGGGGTGTGAATGAAAAACTGTTTTTT	CASSWGGVNEKLFF
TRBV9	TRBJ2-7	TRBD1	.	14	TGTGCCAGCAGCGGAGAGACAGGGGGCTACGAGCAGTACTTC	CASSGETGGYEQYF